A selection of T cell receptor beta chains follows, all from one sample in a study of regulatory T cells in long-lasting Graves disease. TCRdb passed the multiplex PCR reads through MiXCR, listing each CDR3 protein once. Here the sample spans hundreds of thousands of distinct CDR3 sequences, roughly 22% being singletons. Material: peripheral blood mononuclear cells (PBMCs), obtained when the disease was refractory, from a patient treated with antithyroid drugs. The source is a female donor with Graves disease. Both conserved end residues are part of each CDR3. A D gene is named only where the DNA matches it firmly. Not every row has a clone size; where given, it reads once, few, many or a size class.

13 NA NA TRBJ1-1 TRBV11-2 CASSLERGTEVFF TGTGCCAGCAGCTTAGAAAGGGGAACTGAAGTTTTCTTT
15 TRBD1 NA TRBJ1-4 TRBV6-1 CASSSTTGAGEKLFF TGTGCCAGCAGCTCGACGACAGGGGCGGGTGAAAAACTGTTTTTT
17 NA few TRBJ1-2 TRBV7-9 CASSLALGREEGGGYTF TGTGCCAGCAGCTTAGCGCTTGGCAGGGAGGAGGGCGGTGGCTACACCTTC
17 TRBD1 once TRBJ2-1 TRBV28 CASRPPHRGQFRNEQFF TGTGCCAGCAGACCGCCCCACAGGGGGCAATTTAGGAATGAGCAGTTCTTC
17 NA NA TRBJ1-4 TRBV6-6 CASSYSSSTNAGEKLFF TGTGCCAGCAGTTACTCGAGTAGCACAAACGCCGGTGAAAAACTGTTTTTT
13 NA NA TRBJ2-5 TRBV18 CASSPISGETQYF TGTGCCAGCTCACCGATCTCGGGAGAGACCCAGTACTTC
15 TRBD2 NA TRBJ2-5 TRBV7-2 CASSLNLAGEETQYF TGTGCCAGCAGCTTAAACCTAGCGGGAGAAGAGACCCAGTACTTC
14 NA NA TRBJ1-1 TRBV18 CASSPTDSKTEAFF TGTGCCAGCTCACCAACTGACTCGAAAACTGAAGCTTTCTTT
13 NA many TRBJ1-4 TRBV28 CASRGGRNEKLFF TGTGCCAGCAGAGGGGGGCGGAATGAAAAACTGTTTTTT
12 NA few TRBJ1-5 TRBV15 CATSRRNQPQHF TGTGCCACCAGCAGGCGTAATCAGCCCCAGCATTTT
14 NA many TRBJ1-4 TRBV6-1 CASTEGQGIEKLFF TGTGCCAGCACCGAGGGGCAGGGGATTGAAAAACTGTTTTTT
14 NA NA TRBJ2-7 TRBV7-8 CASSLGLLSSEQYF TGTGCCAGCAGCTTGGGACTCCTATCGAGCGAGCAGTACTTC
15 NA many TRBJ1-1 TRBV24-1 CATSDNREGNTEAFF TGTGCCACCAGTGATAACAGGGAGGGAAACACTGAAGCTTTCTTT
13 NA many TRBJ2-7 TRBV12-3/TRBV12-4 CASSLGVPYEQYF TGTGCCAGCAGTTTAGGGGTCCCCTACGAGCAGTACTTC
15 TRBD1 few TRBJ2-7 TRBV12-3/TRBV12-4 CASSPGTGLSYEQYF TGTGCCAGCAGCCCCGGGACAGGGCTATCTTACGAGCAGTACTTC
15 NA many TRBJ1-5 TRBV28 CASHSVGEKGQPQHF TGTGCCAGCCACAGCGTGGGGGAGAAGGGTCAGCCCCAGCATTTT
14 NA NA TRBJ2-7 TRBV5-1 CASSGGVASYEQHF TGCGCCAGCAGCGGCGGGGTCGCATCCTACGAGCAGCACTTC
16 TRBD1 many TRBJ2-2 TRBV28 CASSPSRTGNTGELFF TGTGCCAGCAGTCCTTCGCGGACAGGGAACACCGGGGAGCTGTTTTTT
12 NA many TRBJ2-7 TRBV6-1 CASVDSQREQYF TGTGCCAGCGTGGACAGTCAACGCGAGCAGTACTTC
13 TRBD1 NA TRBJ1-2 TRBV11-3 CASSPGQWYGYTF TGTGCCAGCAGCCCGGGACAGTGGTATGGCTACACCTTC
12 NA many TRBJ1-5 TRBV6-1 CASNPPNQPQHF TGTGCCAGCAACCCCCCCAATCAGCCCCAGCATTTT
13 NA few TRBJ2-7 TRBV7-9 CASLRTETYEQYF TGTGCCAGCCTACGGACAGAAACCTACGAGCAGTACTTC
16 NA NA TRBJ2-2 TRBV6-2/TRBV6-3 CASSDFGTGNTGELFF TGTGCCAGCAGTGATTTTGGCACCGGGAACACCGGGGAGCTGTTTTTT
14 NA few TRBJ1-1 TRBV7-9 CASRAEPLNTEAFF TGTGCCAGCAGGGCGGAACCTCTGAACACTGAAGCTTTCTTT
13 NA few TRBJ2-7 TRBV9 CASSVGPPEEQYF TGTGCCAGCAGCGTAGGACCCCCGGAGGAGCAGTACTTC
15 TRBD1 many TRBJ2-5 TRBV10-3 CAISEGDRGEETQYF TGTGCCATCAGTGAAGGTGACAGGGGGGAGGAGACCCAGTACTTC